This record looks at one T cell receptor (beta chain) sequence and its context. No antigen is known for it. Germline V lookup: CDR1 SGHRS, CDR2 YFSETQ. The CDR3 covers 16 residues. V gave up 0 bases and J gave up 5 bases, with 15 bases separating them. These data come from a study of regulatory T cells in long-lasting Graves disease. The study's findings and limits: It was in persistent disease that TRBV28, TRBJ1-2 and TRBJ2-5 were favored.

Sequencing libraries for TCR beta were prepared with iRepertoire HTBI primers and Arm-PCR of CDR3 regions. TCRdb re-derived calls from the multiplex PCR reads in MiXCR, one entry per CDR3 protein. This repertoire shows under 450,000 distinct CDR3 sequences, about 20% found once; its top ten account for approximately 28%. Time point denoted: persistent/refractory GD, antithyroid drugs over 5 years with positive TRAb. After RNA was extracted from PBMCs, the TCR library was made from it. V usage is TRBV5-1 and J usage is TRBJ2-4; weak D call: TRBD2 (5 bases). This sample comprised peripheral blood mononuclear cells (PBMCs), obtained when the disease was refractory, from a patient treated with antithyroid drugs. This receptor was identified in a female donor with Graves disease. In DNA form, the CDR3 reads TGCGCCAGCAGCTTGGATAGGGAGCCCGGCCAAAACATTCAGTACTTC. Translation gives CASSLDREPGQNIQYF. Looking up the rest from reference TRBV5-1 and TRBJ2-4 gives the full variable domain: KAGVTQTPRYLIKTRGQQVTLSCSPISGHRSVSWYQQTPGQGLQFLFEYFSETQRNKGNFPGRFSGRQFSNSRSEMNVSTLELGDSALYLCASSLDREPGQNIQYFGAGTRLSVL.